The next 7 T cell receptor beta chains were all read from a single sample in a study of OX40 agonist ivuxolimab in advanced cancers. Here immunoSEQ multiplex PCR was the method, and the copy in TCRdb shows in-frame clones only, minus some. The table lists approximately 69,000 clones, about 79% of them singletons, with about 1% in the top ten. Sequencing was performed on CD4+ or CD8+ T cells sorted from blood, taken in a trial of the OX40 agonist ivuxolimab. Receptors were obtained from an adult with an advanced solid tumor such as melanoma, head and neck, liver or kidney cancer.

The chain carries TRBV7-9 and TRBJ2-3; a possible D gene is TRBD2 (5 bases). This CDR3 has 15 amino acids. V was shortened by 2 bases and J by 1 base, with 10 bases between the two germline ends. CDR1 and CDR2 from the germline V gene are SEHNR and FQNEAQ (reference sequence). The CDR3 sequence is CASSLRGLGTDTQYF. The CDR3 DNA follows: TGTGCCAGCAGCTTACGCGGGTTAGGCACAGATACGCAGTATTTT.

The rearrangement joins TRBV9 to TRBJ1-4; D not certain. The length of the CDR3 is 16 residues. The germline gives CDR1 SGDLS, CDR2 YYNGEE. V was clipped by 1 base and J by 3 bases, with 13 bases between them. The CDR3 nucleotides read TGTGCCAGCAGCGTAACCGGTCGGGCGGCTAATGAAAAACTGTTTTTT. The encoded protein is CASSVTGRAANEKLFF.

V gene TRBV9 combines with J gene TRBJ2-5; no reliable D call. This CDR3 is built from 14 residues. Germline CDR1 and CDR2: SGDLS and YYNGEE. V lost 2 bases to trimming and J lost 4 bases, with 12 bases between them. The CDR3 spells CASSVGPIRETQYF. Written as DNA, the CDR3 is TGTGCCAGCAGCGTCGGTCCGATCAGAGAGACCCAGTACTTC.

This clone was seen a handful of times. The rearrangement uses TRBV6-6 and TRBJ1-2; 7 bases align to TRBD1. The germline V gene encodes CDR1 MNHNY and CDR2 SVGAGI (reference sequence). Trimming cost V 6 bases and J 7 bases; bases outside gene matches: 5. The CDR3 runs 12 residues. CDR3 in amino acids: CASRYGTVGYTF. In DNA, the CDR3 is TGTGCCAGCAGATACGGGACAGTTGGCTACACCTTC.

By frequency in the sample, this clone is medium-sized. This chain connects TRBV7-3 to TRBJ1-1; 7 nucleotides agree with TRBD1. The CDR3 sequence is 15 residues long. CDR1 and CDR2 from the germline V gene are SGHTA and FQGTGA. V lost 4 bases, J lost 1 base, and 6 bases stayed unmatched. CDR3 DNA sequence: TGTGCCAGCAGCTCGACGGGACAGAAGAACACTGAAGCTTTCTTT. Its translation is CASSSTGQKNTEAFF.

The V gene is TRBV6-6, the J gene TRBJ2-7; 7 bases agree with TRBD1. This CDR3 is built from 14 residues. Germline V gene data show CDR1 as MNHNY and CDR2 as SVGAGI (reference sequence). The junction had 10 bases not matched to a gene; V was cut back by 5 bases and J by 6 bases. The CDR3 bases are TGTGCCAGCAGTACCCGACAGGGCTGGGCCGAGCAGTACTTC. Amino acids: CASSTRQGWAEQYF.

The chain joins TRBV9 to TRBJ1-1; D is undetermined. The germline gives CDR1 SGDLS, CDR2 YYNGEE. Trimming took off 4 bases at V and 5 bases at J, with 15 bases between the two ends. The CDR3 spans 14 residues. The CDR3 bases are TGTGCCAGCAGCCCCTGGGCCGTTGGGACTGAAGCTTTCTTT. It translates to CASSPWAVGTEAFF.